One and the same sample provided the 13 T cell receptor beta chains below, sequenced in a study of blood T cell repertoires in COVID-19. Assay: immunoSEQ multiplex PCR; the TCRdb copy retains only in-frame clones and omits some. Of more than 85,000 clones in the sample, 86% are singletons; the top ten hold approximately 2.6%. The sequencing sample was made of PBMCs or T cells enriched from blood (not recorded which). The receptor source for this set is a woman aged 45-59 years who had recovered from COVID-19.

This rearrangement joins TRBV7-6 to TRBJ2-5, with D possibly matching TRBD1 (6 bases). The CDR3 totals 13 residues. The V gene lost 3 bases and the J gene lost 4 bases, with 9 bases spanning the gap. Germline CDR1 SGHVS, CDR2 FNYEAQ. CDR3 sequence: CASSFRGGETQYF. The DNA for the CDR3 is TGTGCCAGCAGCTTCAGGGGTGGAGAGACCCAGTACTTC.

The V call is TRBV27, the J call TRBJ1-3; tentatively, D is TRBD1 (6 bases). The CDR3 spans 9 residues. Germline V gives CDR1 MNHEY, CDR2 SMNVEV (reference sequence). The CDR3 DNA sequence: TGTCCTAGGGGGAACACCATATATTTT. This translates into CPRGNTIYF.

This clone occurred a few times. The DNA of the CDR3 is TGTGCCAGCAGTGACTCCCGGAGCAATCAGCCCCAGCATTTT. It translates to CASSDSRSNQPQHF. The rearrangement uses TRBV2 and TRBJ1-5; no clear D. Between the trimmed V and J ends, which lost 3 bases and 1 base, there was a span of 7 bases. The CDR3 consists of 14 residues. Per the germline V gene, CDR1 is SNHLY and CDR2 is FYNNEI.

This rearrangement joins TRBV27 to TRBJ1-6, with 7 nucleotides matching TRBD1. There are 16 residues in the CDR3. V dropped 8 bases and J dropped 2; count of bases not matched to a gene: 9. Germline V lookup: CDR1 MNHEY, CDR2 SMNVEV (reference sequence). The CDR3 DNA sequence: TGTGCCAGCCGACACTCTGGGACAGCCTATAATTCACCCCTCCACTTT. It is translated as CASRHSGTAYNSPLHF.

CDR3 DNA sequence: TGTGCCAGCAGTTCAGCGACTGGACAGGGCAGTCTATATGGCTACACCTTC. Translation: CASSSATGQGSLYGYTF. The chain combines TRBV28 with TRBJ1-2, with 8 nucleotides matching TRBD1. There are 17 residues in the CDR3. Germline loops: CDR1 MDHEN, CDR2 SYDVKM. The V and J ends lost 4 bases and 5 bases, in that order; junction bases with no gene match: 15.

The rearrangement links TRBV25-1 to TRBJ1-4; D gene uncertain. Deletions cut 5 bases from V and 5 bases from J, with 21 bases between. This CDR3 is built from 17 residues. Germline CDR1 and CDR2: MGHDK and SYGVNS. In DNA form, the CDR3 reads TGTGCCAGCAGTCGCCATCTCGGACGGACTGAGAATGAAAAACTGTTTTTT. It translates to CASSRHLGRTENEKLFF.

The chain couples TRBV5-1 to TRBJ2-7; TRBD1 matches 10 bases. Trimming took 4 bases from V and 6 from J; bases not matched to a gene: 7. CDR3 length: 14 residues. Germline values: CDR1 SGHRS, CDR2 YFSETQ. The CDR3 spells CASSPGQGPFEQYF. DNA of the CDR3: TGCGCCAGCAGCCCGGGACAGGGGCCCTTCGAGCAGTACTTC.

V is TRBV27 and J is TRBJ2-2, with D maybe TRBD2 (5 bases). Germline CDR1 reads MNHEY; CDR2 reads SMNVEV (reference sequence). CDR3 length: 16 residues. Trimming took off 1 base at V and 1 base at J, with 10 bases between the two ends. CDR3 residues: CASSLWRAGNTGELFF. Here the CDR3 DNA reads TGTGCCAGCAGTTTATGGCGGGCGGGGAACACCGGGGAGCTGTTTTTT.

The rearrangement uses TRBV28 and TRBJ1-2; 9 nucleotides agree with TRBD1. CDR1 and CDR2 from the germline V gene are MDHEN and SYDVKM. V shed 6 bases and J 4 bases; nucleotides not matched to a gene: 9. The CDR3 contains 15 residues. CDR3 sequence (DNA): TGTGCCAGCAGACCTAAAACAGGGGGCGGCTATGGCTACACCTTC. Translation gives CASRPKTGGGYGYTF.

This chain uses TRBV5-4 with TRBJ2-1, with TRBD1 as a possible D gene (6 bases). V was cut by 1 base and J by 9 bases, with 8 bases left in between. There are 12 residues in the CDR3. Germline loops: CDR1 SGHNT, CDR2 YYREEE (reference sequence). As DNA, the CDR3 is TGTGCCAGCAGCTTGCAGGGGCGTGAGCAGTTCTTC. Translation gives CASSLQGREQFF.

As DNA, the CDR3 is TGTGCCAGTAGTCGCAGCAGGAATGAAAAACTGTTTTTT. It specifies CASSRSRNEKLFF. The chain links TRBV19 to TRBJ1-4; no firm D call. V was clipped by 5 bases and J by 5 bases, with 9 bases between them. Germline CDR1 reads LNHDA; CDR2 reads SQIVND (reference sequence). The CDR3 is 13 amino acids.

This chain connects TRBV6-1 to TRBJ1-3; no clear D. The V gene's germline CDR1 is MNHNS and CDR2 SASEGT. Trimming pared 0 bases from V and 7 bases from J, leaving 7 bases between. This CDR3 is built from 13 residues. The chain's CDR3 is CASSEAPFNTIYF. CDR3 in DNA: TGTGCCAGCAGTGAAGCCCCCTTTAACACCATATATTTT.

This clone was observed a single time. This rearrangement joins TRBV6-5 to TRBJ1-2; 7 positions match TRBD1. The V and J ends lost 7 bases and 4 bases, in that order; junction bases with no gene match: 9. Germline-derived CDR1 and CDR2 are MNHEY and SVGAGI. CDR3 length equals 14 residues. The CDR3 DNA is TGTGCCAGCACTCCTCAGGGGGATCCCTATGGCTACACCTTC. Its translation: CASTPQGDPYGYTF.